This T cell receptor beta chain emerged from a study of T cell responses to AZD1222 COVID-19 vaccine. General observations from the study: Donors were mostly white British, more females; clonal diversity possibly underestimated. The repertoires were collected only after the peak T cell response. Nearly half of the spike-specific TCRs reportedly recognize variant regions that carry no mutations. Vaccine-associated CD4 TCRs ranged over spike, dominating at 160-218 and 743-854.

As concerns this clone: Its specificity is unknown.

This CDR3 spans 11 amino acids. Trimming removed 7 bases from V and 16 bases from J, with 17 bases in between. The V gene's germline CDR1 is LNHDA and CDR2 SQIVND (reference sequence). TCRdb's table, derived via immunoSEQ multiplex PCR, lists solely in-frame clones and lacks some. The sample shows roughly 100,000 clones, 88% of them seen only once. Material: peripheral blood, obtained on day 0 of AZD1222 vaccination. The receptor was derived from an adult in good health. The chain uses TRBV19 and TRBJ1-5, with D maybe TRBD1 (6 bases). The CDR3 DNA reads TGTGCCAGTACCCATGGGGACACCGGACATTTT. Translated, it gives CASTHGDTGHF.